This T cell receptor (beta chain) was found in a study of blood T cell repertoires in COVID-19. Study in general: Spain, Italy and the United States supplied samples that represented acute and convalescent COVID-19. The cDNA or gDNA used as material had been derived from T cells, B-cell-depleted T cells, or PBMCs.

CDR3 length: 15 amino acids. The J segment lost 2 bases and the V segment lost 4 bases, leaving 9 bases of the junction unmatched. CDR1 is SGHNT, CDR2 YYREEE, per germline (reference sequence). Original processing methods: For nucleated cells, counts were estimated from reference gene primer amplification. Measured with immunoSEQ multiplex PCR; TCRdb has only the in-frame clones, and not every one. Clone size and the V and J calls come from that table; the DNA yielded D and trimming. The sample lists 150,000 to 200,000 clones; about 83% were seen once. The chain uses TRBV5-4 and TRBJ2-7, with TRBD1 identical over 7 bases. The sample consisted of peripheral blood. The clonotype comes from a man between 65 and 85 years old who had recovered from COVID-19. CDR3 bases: TGTGCCAGCAGCCCAAACCATGGACAGGCCTACGAGCAGTACTTC. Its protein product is CASSPNHGQAYEQYF.